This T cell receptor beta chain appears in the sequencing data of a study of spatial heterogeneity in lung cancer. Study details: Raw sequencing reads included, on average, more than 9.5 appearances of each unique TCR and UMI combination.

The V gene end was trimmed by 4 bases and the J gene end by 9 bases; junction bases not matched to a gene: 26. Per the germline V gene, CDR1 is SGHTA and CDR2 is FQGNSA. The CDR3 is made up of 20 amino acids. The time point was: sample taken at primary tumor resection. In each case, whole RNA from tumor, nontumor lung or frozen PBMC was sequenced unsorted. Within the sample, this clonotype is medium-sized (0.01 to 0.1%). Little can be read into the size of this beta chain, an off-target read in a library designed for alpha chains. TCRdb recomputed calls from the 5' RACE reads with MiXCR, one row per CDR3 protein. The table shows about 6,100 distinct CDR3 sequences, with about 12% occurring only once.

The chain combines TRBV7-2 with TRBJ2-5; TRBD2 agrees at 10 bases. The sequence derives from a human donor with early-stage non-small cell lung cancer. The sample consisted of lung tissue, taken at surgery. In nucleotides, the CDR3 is TGTGCCAGCAGCTCAGAGACGGCTAGCGGGAGATGGGCGATTCCCCCGGCCCAGTACTTC. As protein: CASSSETASGRWAIPPAQYF.